Listed here are 32 T cell receptor beta chains from one sample, sequenced in a study of T-cell reconstitution after alpha-beta-depleted transplantation in children. The authors prepared the TCRbeta library with unique molecular identifiers. TCRdb itself ran the PCR reads through MiXCR, one entry per CDR3 protein. Here the sample spans tens of thousands of distinct CDR3 sequences, around a tenth being singletons. The material sequenced was PBMCs, mostly from graft donor cells, taken 60 days after TCRalphabeta/CD19-depleted stem cell transplant. All receptors derive from a male patient aged 2-15 years who had a stem cell transplant for chronic granulomatous disease, so the T cells may come from the graft donor.

This clonotype has at least ten counts. The V gene is TRBV28, the J gene TRBJ2-7; D uncertain. With 1 base removed from V and 5 bases from J, the gap between germline ends came to 6 bases. Germline CDR1 is MDHEN and CDR2 is SYDVKM. The CDR3 loop spans 12 amino acids. Here the CDR3 reads CASSLFSNEQYF. DNA of the CDR3: TGTGCCAGCAGTTTATTCAGCAACGAGCAGTACTTC.

This clonotype has more than one count but fewer than ten. This chain links TRBV18 with TRBJ2-4; 7 bases fit TRBD1. The length of the CDR3 is 13 residues. J lost 7 bases, V lost 5 bases, and 5 bases had no gene match. Germline CDR1 reads KGHSH; CDR2 reads LQKENI. The CDR3 DNA reads TGTGCCAGCTCAGCCCAGACAGGGAACATTCAGTACTTC. It yields the protein CASSAQTGNIQYF.

This clonotype was seen many times. This sequence joins TRBV11-2 and TRBJ2-7, with 7 nucleotides matching TRBD1. There are 14 residues in the CDR3. Losses at the gene ends were 4 bases for V and 4 bases for J; bases not matched to a gene: 7. Germline V gene lookup returns CDR1 SGHAT and CDR2 FQNNGV. This CDR3 is CASSYAGTAYEQYF. CDR3 coding DNA: TGTGCCAGCAGCTACGCCGGGACAGCTTACGAGCAGTACTTC.

V usage is TRBV27 and J usage is TRBJ2-5, with D possibly being TRBD1 or TRBD2 (5 bases each). CDR1 and CDR2 (germline): MNHEY, SMNVEV (reference sequence). The V gene lost 1 base and the J gene lost 0 bases, with 6 bases spanning the gap. CDR3 length: 14 residues. The CDR3 DNA sequence: TGTGCCAGCAGTTTATTGGGGGACCAAGAGACCCAGTACTTC. It is translated as CASSLLGDQETQYF.

This clonotype has at least ten counts. This sequence joins TRBV2 and TRBJ2-5; 8 nucleotides agree with TRBD2. V shed 3 bases, J shed 2 bases, and the junction held 8 bases outside the gene matches. The CDR3 is made up of 16 amino acids. Germline CDR1 reads SNHLY; CDR2 reads FYNNEI. The CDR3, as DNA: TGTGCCAGCAGTGAGTCTAGCGGGCGCACACAAGAGACCCAGTACTTC. It is translated as CASSESSGRTQETQYF.

At least ten counts were recorded for this clonotype. The genes are TRBV5-6 and TRBJ2-7, with 7 nucleotides matching TRBD2. The junction had 6 bases not matched to a gene; V was cut back by 0 bases and J by 0 bases. The CDR3 length is 16 residues. Germline assignment: CDR1 SGHDT and CDR2 YYEEEE. The CDR3 DNA sequence: TGTGCCAGCAGCTTGGTACCGGGAGGTAACTCCTACGAGCAGTACTTC. Protein sequence: CASSLVPGGNSYEQYF. The variable domain in full, completed from reference TRBV5-6 and TRBJ2-7, reads DAGVTQSPTHLIKTRGQQVTLRCSPKSGHDTVSWYQQALGQGPQFIFQYYEEEERQRGNFPDRFSGHQFPNYSSELNVNALLLGDSALYLCASSLVPGGNSYEQYFGPGTRLTVT.

This clonotype was found many times. The chain employs TRBV12-3 or TRBV12-4 and TRBJ2-3, with D unresolved. The CDR3 consists of 15 residues. The V gene lost 2 bases and the J gene lost 0 bases, with 9 bases spanning the gap. The CDR3 coding sequence is TGTGCCAGCAGTTTATACTCCTCTAGCACAGATACGCAGTATTTT. Translated, it gives CASSLYSSSTDTQYF.

Note on this clonotype: At one end, the junction sequence differs from germline, possibly due to a read error. V usage is TRBV23-1 and J usage is TRBJ2-3, with D perhaps TRBD1 (6 bases). TRBV23-1 is classed as an ORF, of uncertain function. The CDR3 is 15 residues long. DNA for the CDR3: TGCGCCAGCATTCAAGACAGGCGAAGCACAGATACGCAGTATTTT. It yields the protein CASIQDRRSTDTQYF.

Note on this clonotype: A clone one base away is much larger, so this may be a read error. This chain joins TRBV20-1 and TRBJ2-1; TRBD2 might be the D (6 bases). The CDR3 sequence is 14 residues long. V dropped 2 bases and J dropped 6 bases, with 14 bases sitting between them. Germline V gene sequence: CDR1 DFQATT, CDR2 SNEGSKA (reference sequence). CDR3: CSARRDLDFNEQFF. DNA for the CDR3: TGCAGTGCTAGAAGGGACTTGGACTTCAATGAGCAGTTCTTC.

Ten or more counts support this clonotype. The chain recombines TRBV6-2 or TRBV6-3 with TRBJ2-4; 7 nucleotides line up with TRBD1. CDR1 is MNHEY and CDR2 is SVGEGT in the germline V gene. The CDR3 consists of 16 residues. Unmatched junction bases numbered 7, after V lost 5 bases and J lost 0 bases. The CDR3 DNA sequence: TGTGCCAGCAGTACCCCGGACAGGATAGCCAAAAACATTCAGTACTTC. Its translation is CASSTPDRIAKNIQYF.

This clonotype has at least ten counts. The J gene is TRBJ2-3, the V gene TRBV5-1; D is undetermined. The CDR3 is 16 residues long. Trimming left V 2 bases short and J 3 bases short, with 16 bases between. Germline values: CDR1 SGHRS, CDR2 YFSETQ. The CDR3 bases are TGCGCCAGCAGCTTAGGTCCGAAACCTGGGACAGATACGCAGTATTTT. Its translation: CASSLGPKPGTDTQYF.

This clonotype occurred many times. The rearrangement uses TRBV29-1 and TRBJ2-1; D might be TRBD1 (6 bases). Per the germline V gene, CDR1 is SQVTM and CDR2 is ANQGSEA. CDR3 size: 15 residues. V was trimmed by 5 bases and J by 3 bases, leaving 17 bases between them. The CDR3 loop reads CSVPGQSGSYNEQFF. In DNA, the CDR3 is TGCAGCGTTCCCGGACAGTCAGGGAGCTACAATGAGCAGTTCTTC.

The V gene is TRBV9, the J gene TRBJ2-3; perhaps TRBD1 as D (5 bases). V dropped 4 bases and J dropped 2 bases, with 20 bases sitting between them. Germline assignment: CDR1 SGDLS and CDR2 YYNGEE. This CDR3 has 17 amino acids. The CDR3: CASSLSPRETNTDTQYF. CDR3 coding DNA: TGTGCCAGCAGCCTCAGTCCCAGGGAAACGAACACAGATACGCAGTATTTT. The full variable domain, in which reference TRBV9 and TRBJ2-3 provide the parts outside the CDR3, is DSGVTQTPKHLITATGQRVTLRCSPRSGDLSVYWYQQSLDQGLQFLIQYYNGEERAKGNILERFSAQQFPDLHSELNLSSLELGDSALYFCASSLSPRETNTDTQYFGPGTRLTVL.

This clonotype was seen repeatedly, ten times or more. The gene calls are TRBV4-3 and TRBJ2-2; TRBD2 matches at 13 bases. V was pared by 5 bases and J by 8 bases, with 11 bases of the junction left unmatched. CDR1 LGHNA and CDR2 YSLEER come from the germline V gene. This CDR3 is 17 amino acids long. CDR3 sequence (DNA): TGCGCCAGCAGCTTCGGGACTAGCGGGAAGGGGCGGGGGGAGCTGTTTTTT. Translating it yields CASSFGTSGKGRGELFF.

This clonotype was seen a few times. The chain employs TRBV2 and TRBJ2-7; the D is unclear. Trimming took 4 bases from V and 3 from J, leaving 10 bases between them. Germline-derived CDR1 and CDR2 are SNHLY and FYNNEI. This CDR3 spans 13 amino acids. CDR3 sequence (DNA): TGTGCCAGCAGTGGTGGCAGATACTACGAGCAGTACTTC. Its protein is CASSGGRYYEQYF. Looking up the rest from reference TRBV2 and TRBJ2-7 gives the full variable domain: EPEVTQTPSHQVTQMGQEVILRCVPISNHLYFYWYRQILGQKVEFLVSFYNNEISEKSEIFDDQFSVERPDGSNFTLKIRSTKLEDSAMYFCASSGGRYYEQYFGPGTRLTVT.

This clonotype was recorded at least ten times. The chain is built from TRBV3-1 and TRBJ2-5; D remains unclear. The length of the CDR3 is 14 residues. V was pared by 1 base and J by 1 base, with 7 bases between. Per germline, CDR1 LGHDT and CDR2 YNNKEL (reference sequence). In DNA form, the CDR3 reads TGTGCCAGCAGCCAAGGCGCCCCCCAAGAGACCCAGTACTTC. Encoded protein: CASSQGAPQETQYF.

This clonotype was recorded at least ten times. This chain connects TRBV27 to TRBJ2-1, with 8 bases lining up with TRBD1. CDR1 and CDR2 from the germline V gene are MNHEY and SMNVEV (reference sequence). The CDR3 runs 14 residues. V was clipped by 7 bases and J by 2 bases; unmatched bases: 4. In DNA form, the CDR3 reads TGTGCCAGCACCTACAGGGGGACCTACAATGAGCAGTTCTTC. Its protein is CASTYRGTYNEQFF.

This clonotype was observed many times. The gene calls are TRBV5-1 and TRBJ2-7; no reliable D call. The CDR3 is made up of 14 amino acids. Germline CDR1 reads SGHRS; CDR2 reads YFSETQ. Deletions cut 7 bases from V and 0 bases from J, with 14 bases between. Here the CDR3 reads CASRSSVSSYEQYF. The CDR3 nucleotides read TGCGCCAGCCGCTCTTCAGTATCCTCCTACGAGCAGTACTTC.

This clonotype was seen many times. The chain joins TRBV5-1 to TRBJ2-7; 10 positions agree with TRBD1. This CDR3 comprises 14 residues. Unmatched junction bases numbered 4, after V lost 1 base and J lost 6 bases. From germline, CDR1 is SGHRS and CDR2 YFSETQ. The CDR3 loop reads CASSLLDRGIEQYF. The CDR3 DNA is TGCGCCAGCAGCTTGCTGGACAGGGGGATCGAGCAGTACTTC.

This clonotype was recorded at least ten times. The chain is built from TRBV3-1 and TRBJ2-5; D is possibly TRBD2 (5 bases). V lost 3 bases and J 4 bases, leaving 6 bases between the germline ends. The CDR3 spans 12 residues. CDR1 LGHDT and CDR2 YNNKEL come from the germline V gene (reference sequence). The CDR3 DNA reads TGTGCCAGCAGCCAGGACTTAGAGACCCAGTACTTC. Its protein product is CASSQDLETQYF.

This clonotype appeared many times. The chain employs TRBV7-6 and TRBJ2-3; 9 nucleotides match TRBD2. The germline gives CDR1 SGHVS, CDR2 FNYEAQ. V dropped 0 bases and J dropped 2; count of bases not matched to a gene: 6. This CDR3 has 17 amino acids. CDR3 protein: CASSLALLAGPTDTQYF. The DNA for the CDR3 is TGTGCCAGCAGCTTAGCTCTTCTAGCGGGACCCACAGATACGCAGTATTTT. The whole variable domain, filled in from reference TRBV7-6 and TRBJ2-3, reads GAGVSQSPRYKVTKRGQDVALRCDPISGHVSLYWYRQALGQGPEFLTYFNYEAQQDKSGLPNDRFSAERPEGSISTLTIQRTEQRDSAMYRCASSLALLAGPTDTQYFGPGTRLTVL.

This clonotype was observed at least ten times. The rearrangement joins TRBV14 to TRBJ2-2; D gene ambiguous. Trimming cost V 3 bases and J 4 bases, with 6 bases left between them. Per the germline V gene, CDR1 is SGHDN and CDR2 is FVKESK. The CDR3 is 13 amino acids. The CDR3 region has the DNA TGTGCCAGCAGCCATACACTCACCGGGGAGCTGTTTTTT. Its translation: CASSHTLTGELFF.

This clonotype was detected ten times or more. The chain carries TRBV5-1 and TRBJ2-7; 8 bases are a match to TRBD1. CDR1 is SGHRS and CDR2 is YFSETQ in the germline V gene. V lost 0 bases, J lost 4 bases, and 12 bases stayed unmatched. CDR3 length: 17 amino acids. The CDR3 spells CASSLAGTGPPHYEQYF. As DNA, the CDR3 is TGCGCCAGCAGCTTGGCCGGGACAGGACCCCCACATTACGAGCAGTACTTC.

This clonotype has at least ten counts. The rearrangement uses TRBV7-7 and TRBJ2-3; the D gene could be TRBD1 or TRBD2 (6 bases each). The CDR3 runs 14 residues. Germline CDR1 SSHAT, CDR2 FNYEAQ (reference sequence). Trimming pared 1 base from V and 6 bases from J, leaving 11 bases between. CDR3 in amino acids: CASSLGGAPDTQYF. The DNA for the CDR3 is TGTGCCAGCAGCTTAGGGGGGGCGCCGGATACGCAGTATTTT.

Written as DNA, the CDR3 is TGTGCCTGGAACAGAGGGGAGCCCGGGGAGCTGTTTTTT. Its protein product is CAWNRGEPGELFF. This chain uses TRBV30 with TRBJ2-2, with D possibly being TRBD1 or TRBD2 (5 bases each). CDR1 GTSNPN and CDR2 SVGIG come from the germline V gene (reference sequence). The CDR3 runs 13 residues. Trimming shortened V by 4 bases and J by 6 bases, and 12 bases separated the two germline ends.

The chain uses TRBV27 and TRBJ1-4, with TRBD1 matching 10 bases. Germline V gene sequence: CDR1 MNHEY, CDR2 SMNVEV (reference sequence). J was trimmed by 3 bases and V by 5 bases; bases with no gene match: 9. There are 17 residues in the CDR3. The DNA for the CDR3 is TGTGCCAGCAGTAGCCGGGACAGGGGATGGGCTAATGAAAAACTGTTTTTT. Its protein is CASSSRDRGWANEKLFF.

This clonotype was seen repeatedly, ten times or more. The chain recombines TRBV20-1 with TRBJ1-1; D perhaps matches TRBD1 (5 bases). Germline values: CDR1 DFQATT, CDR2 SNEGSKA (reference sequence). The CDR3 contains 13 residues. Trimming cost V 2 bases and J 6 bases, with 13 bases left between them. The DNA for the CDR3 is TGCAGTGCTAGAAAACCCGGGACTGCTGAAGCTTTCTTT. Translation: CSARKPGTAEAFF.

Only one count was recorded for this clonotype. The V call is TRBV9, the J call TRBJ2-2; 11 nucleotides match TRBD2. V shed 4 bases and J 6 bases; nucleotides not matched to a gene: 5. Germline loops: CDR1 SGDLS, CDR2 YYNGEE. The CDR3 is 15 residues long. The CDR3 DNA follows: TGTGCCAGCAGCCCGACTAGCGGGACGTCCGGGGAGCTGTTTTTT. Amino acids: CASSPTSGTSGELFF.

This clonotype was recorded a few times. This chain links TRBV29-1 with TRBJ1-1, with D maybe TRBD1 (5 bases). Trimming left V 7 bases short and J 1 base short, with 16 bases between. This CDR3 spans 14 amino acids. Germline CDR1 reads SQVTM; CDR2 reads ANQGSEA. CDR3 protein: CSAQIGHQNTEAFF. The CDR3 DNA follows: TGCAGCGCCCAAATCGGACATCAGAACACTGAAGCTTTCTTT.

The V and J genes are TRBV21-1 and TRBJ1-5; the DNA was not used to check the table's D call, TRBD1. TRBV21-1 is recorded as a pseudogene. There are 19 residues in the CDR3. The CDR3 coding sequence is TGTGCCAGCAGCAAAGCGCCCGACAGGGAAGGGAGTAGCAATCAGCCCCAGCATTTT. Translating it yields CASSKAPDREGSSNQPQHF.

This clonotype was counted many times. The chain couples TRBV27 to TRBJ2-4, with 8 nucleotides matching TRBD1. The CDR3 runs to 18 residues. Germline-derived CDR1 and CDR2 are MNHEY and SMNVEV (reference sequence). The V and J ends lost 4 bases and 0 bases, in that order; junction bases with no gene match: 11. The CDR3 nucleotides read TGTGCCAGCAGTTCGATACGAGACAGGGGTCTAGCCAAAAACATTCAGTACTTC. Translating gives CASSSIRDRGLAKNIQYF.

This clonotype was seen repeatedly, ten times or more. The chain recombines TRBV6-1 with TRBJ2-5, with 9 bases matching TRBD1. The germline gives CDR1 MNHNS, CDR2 SASEGT. The J segment lost 4 bases and the V segment lost 6 bases, leaving 6 bases of the junction unmatched. The CDR3 is 14 residues long. CDR3 sequence (DNA): TGTGCCAGCAGCCTGGGACAGGGAGGAGAGACCCAGTACTTC. Its translation: CASSLGQGGETQYF.